This T cell receptor (beta chain) is drawn from a study of Ad26.COV2.S vaccination and SARS-CoV-2 variants. Study-wide points: Similar non-spike TCR breadth was observed in recipients of vaccine and of placebo. Those who received the vaccine showed greater spike-specific TCR breadth than those given placebo.

Treatment indicated: over 15 received Ad26.COV2.S at low or high dose, single or two shots; about 5 received placebo; per-sample allocation not given. Day 63 after the first injection of vaccine or placebo was the sampling time. Clones were sequenced by immunoSEQ multiplex PCR, and TCRdb holds only the in-frame ones, with some missing. The sample lists around 320,000 clones, around 87% occurring once. V lost 5 bases and J lost 1, with 12 bases in between. This CDR3 contains 15 residues. Germline lookup yields CDR1 SEHNR and CDR2 FQNEAQ (reference sequence). Turning to this clone: What it recognizes is unknown.

Specimen: peripheral blood, collected in a trial of Ad26.COV2.S vaccine versus placebo. This receptor was obtained from a person between 18 and 59 years old who received the Ad26.COV2.S COVID-19 vaccine or a placebo. The chain carries TRBV7-9 and TRBJ1-5; D is unclear. The CDR3: CASSPDGRSNQPQHF. CDR3 DNA: TGTGCCAGCAGCCCGGACGGGAGGAGCAATCAGCCCCAGCATTTT.